Each of the 3 T cell receptor beta chains below was sequenced from the same sample in a study of blood T cells in healthy people across ages. Primers used in a second PCR of about 6 to 11 cycles were a sample-barcoded 5' primer and a J-beta primer mix. Each CDR3 protein is one row after TCRdb ran MiXCR on the 5' RACE reads. The data contain 800,000 to 950,000 distinct CDR3 sequences, under 40% of them seen just once; the ten biggest clones take up approximately 13%. The sequencing sample was made of blood. These receptors all come from a man aged 18-30 years in good health.

In its sample, this clonotype was seen a few times. The V and J genes are TRBV7-6 and TRBJ1-1; D is unclear. CDR3 length: 13 residues. V was pared by 5 bases and J by 4 bases, with 11 bases between. Per the germline V gene, CDR1 is SGHVS and CDR2 is FNYEAQ. The CDR3 bases are TGTGCCAGCAGCCCCGGGGTCTTCACTGAAGCTTTCTTT. Its translation is CASSPGVFTEAFF.

This clonotype has just a few counts. The chain links TRBV7-2 to TRBJ1-2; D possibly corresponds to TRBD1 (5 bases). Trimming took 5 bases from V and 4 from J, leaving 14 bases between them. The CDR3 loop spans 14 amino acids. Germline V gene lookup returns CDR1 SGHTA and CDR2 FQGNSA. This CDR3 is CASSPLGGSYGYTF. The CDR3 nucleotides are TGTGCCAGCAGCCCCCTCGGGGGAAGCTATGGCTACACCTTC.

In regard to this clonotype: The junction departs from germline at one end; a sequencing error may be responsible. DNA of the CDR3: TGCGCCAGCAGCCAAGATGGTTCGGGACAGGGGACAGATATGCAGTATTTT. It specifies CASSQDGSGQGTDMQYF. The V call is TRBV4-3, the J call TRBJ2-3, with 10 bases lining up with TRBD1. This CDR3 region has 17 residues. The germline gives CDR1 LGHNA, CDR2 YSLEER.